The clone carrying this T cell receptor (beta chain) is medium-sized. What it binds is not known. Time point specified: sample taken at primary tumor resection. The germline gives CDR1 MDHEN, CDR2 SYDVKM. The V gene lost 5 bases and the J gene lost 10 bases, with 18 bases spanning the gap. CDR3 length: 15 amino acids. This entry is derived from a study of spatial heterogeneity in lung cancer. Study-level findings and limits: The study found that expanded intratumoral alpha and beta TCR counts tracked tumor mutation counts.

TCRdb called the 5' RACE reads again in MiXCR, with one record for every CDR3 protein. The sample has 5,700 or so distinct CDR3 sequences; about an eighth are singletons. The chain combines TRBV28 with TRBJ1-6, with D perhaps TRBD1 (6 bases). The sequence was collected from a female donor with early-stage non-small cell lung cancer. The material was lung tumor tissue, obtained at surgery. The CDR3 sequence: CASSADGGAGSPLHF. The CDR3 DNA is TGTGCCAGCAGTGCGGATGGGGGGGCCGGGTCACCCCTCCACTTT.